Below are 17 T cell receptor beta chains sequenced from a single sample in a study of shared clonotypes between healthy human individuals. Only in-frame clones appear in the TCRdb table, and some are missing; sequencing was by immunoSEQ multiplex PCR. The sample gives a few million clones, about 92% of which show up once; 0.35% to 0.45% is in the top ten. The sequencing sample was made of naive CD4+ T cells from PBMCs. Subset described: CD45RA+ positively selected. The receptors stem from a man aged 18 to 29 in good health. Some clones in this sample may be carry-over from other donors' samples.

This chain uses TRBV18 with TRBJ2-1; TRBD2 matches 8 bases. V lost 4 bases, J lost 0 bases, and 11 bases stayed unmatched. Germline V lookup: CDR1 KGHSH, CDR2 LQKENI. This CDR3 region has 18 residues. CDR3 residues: CASSLRSLAGSSYNEQFF. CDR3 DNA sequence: TGTGCCAGCTCACTAAGAAGTTTAGCGGGGAGCTCCTACAATGAGCAGTTCTTC.

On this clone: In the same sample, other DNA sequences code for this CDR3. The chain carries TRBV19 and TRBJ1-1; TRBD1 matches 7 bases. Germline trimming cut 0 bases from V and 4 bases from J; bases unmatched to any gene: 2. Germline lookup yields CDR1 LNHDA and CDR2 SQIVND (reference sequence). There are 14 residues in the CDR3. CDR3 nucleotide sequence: TGTGCCAGTAGTATAGACAGGGGGGGCACTGAAGCTTTCTTT. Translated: CASSIDRGGTEAFF.

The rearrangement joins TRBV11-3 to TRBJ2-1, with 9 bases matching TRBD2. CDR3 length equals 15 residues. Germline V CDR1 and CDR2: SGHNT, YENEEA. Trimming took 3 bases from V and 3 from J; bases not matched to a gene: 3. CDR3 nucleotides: TGTGCCAGCAGCTTTAGCGGGAGTCTCTACAATGAGCAGTTCTTC. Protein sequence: CASSFSGSLYNEQFF.

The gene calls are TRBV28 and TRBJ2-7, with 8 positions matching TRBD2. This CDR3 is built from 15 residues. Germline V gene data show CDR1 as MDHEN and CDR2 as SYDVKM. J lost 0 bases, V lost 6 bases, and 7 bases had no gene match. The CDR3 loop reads CASSLPGLDSYEQYF. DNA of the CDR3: TGTGCCAGCAGCCTTCCGGGACTAGACTCCTACGAGCAGTACTTC.

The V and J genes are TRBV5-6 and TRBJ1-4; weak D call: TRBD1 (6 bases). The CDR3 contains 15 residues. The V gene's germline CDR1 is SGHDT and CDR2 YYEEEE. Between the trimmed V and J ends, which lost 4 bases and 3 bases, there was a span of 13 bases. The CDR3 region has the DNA TGTGCCAGCAGCGCCGGGACATTGGCTAATGAAAAACTGTTTTTT. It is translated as CASSAGTLANEKLFF.

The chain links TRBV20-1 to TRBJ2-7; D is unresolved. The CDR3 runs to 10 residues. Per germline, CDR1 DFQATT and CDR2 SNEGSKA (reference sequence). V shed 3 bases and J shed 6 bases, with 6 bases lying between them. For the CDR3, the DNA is TGCAGTGCTAGTCGGCGCGAGCAGTACTTC. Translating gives CSASRREQYF.

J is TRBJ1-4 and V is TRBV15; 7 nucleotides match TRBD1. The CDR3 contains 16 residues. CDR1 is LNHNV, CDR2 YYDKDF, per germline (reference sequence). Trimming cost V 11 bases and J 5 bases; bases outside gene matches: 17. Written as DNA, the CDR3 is TGTGCCGCGAACAGGGGAAAGGGAGTACCCAATGAAAAACTGTTTTTT. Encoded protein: CAANRGKGVPNEKLFF.

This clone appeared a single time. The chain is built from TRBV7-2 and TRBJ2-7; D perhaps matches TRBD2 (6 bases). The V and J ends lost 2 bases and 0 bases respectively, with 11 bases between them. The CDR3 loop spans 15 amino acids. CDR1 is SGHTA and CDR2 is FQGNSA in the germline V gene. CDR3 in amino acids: CASSLLAPLSYEQYF. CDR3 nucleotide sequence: TGTGCCAGCAGCTTACTAGCGCCCCTCTCCTACGAGCAGTACTTC.

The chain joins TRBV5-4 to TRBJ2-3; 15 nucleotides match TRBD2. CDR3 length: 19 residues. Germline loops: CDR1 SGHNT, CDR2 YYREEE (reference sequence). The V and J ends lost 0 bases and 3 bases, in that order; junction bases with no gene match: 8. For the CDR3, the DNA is TGTGCCAGCAGCTTGGCAGGGTTTGGGACTAGCGGGAGGACAGATACGCAGTATTTT. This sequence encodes CASSLAGFGTSGRTDTQYF.

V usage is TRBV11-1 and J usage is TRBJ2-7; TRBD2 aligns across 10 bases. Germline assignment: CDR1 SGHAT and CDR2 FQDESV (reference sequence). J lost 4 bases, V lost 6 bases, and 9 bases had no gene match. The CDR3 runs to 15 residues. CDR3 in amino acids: CASSLIAGGVYEQYF. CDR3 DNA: TGTGCCAGCAGTTTAATAGCGGGAGGCGTGTACGAGCAGTACTTC.

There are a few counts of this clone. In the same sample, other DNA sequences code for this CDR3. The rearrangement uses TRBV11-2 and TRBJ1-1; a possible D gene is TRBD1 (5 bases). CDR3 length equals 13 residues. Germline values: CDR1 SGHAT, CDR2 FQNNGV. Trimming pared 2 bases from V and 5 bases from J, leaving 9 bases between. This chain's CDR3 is CASSLQGVTEAFF. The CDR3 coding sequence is TGTGCCAGCAGCTTACAGGGCGTAACTGAAGCTTTCTTT.

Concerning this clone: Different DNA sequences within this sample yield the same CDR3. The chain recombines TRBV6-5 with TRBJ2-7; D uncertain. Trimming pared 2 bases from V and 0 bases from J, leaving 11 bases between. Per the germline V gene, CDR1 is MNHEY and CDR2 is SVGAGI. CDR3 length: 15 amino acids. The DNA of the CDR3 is TGTGCCAGCAGTTACCGAGACCGGAGCTCCTACGAGCAGTACTTC. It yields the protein CASSYRDRSSYEQYF.

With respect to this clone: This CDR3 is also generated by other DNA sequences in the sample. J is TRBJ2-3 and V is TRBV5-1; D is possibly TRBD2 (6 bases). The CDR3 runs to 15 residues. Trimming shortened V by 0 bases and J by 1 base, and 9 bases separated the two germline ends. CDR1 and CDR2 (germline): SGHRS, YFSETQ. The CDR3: CASSLDPSGTDTQYF. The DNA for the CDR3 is TGCGCCAGCAGCTTGGATCCTAGCGGCACAGATACGCAGTATTTT. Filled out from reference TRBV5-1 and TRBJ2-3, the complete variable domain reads KAGVTQTPRYLIKTRGQQVTLSCSPISGHRSVSWYQQTPGQGLQFLFEYFSETQRNKGNFPGRFSGRQFSNSRSEMNVSTLELGDSALYLCASSLDPSGTDTQYFGPGTRLTVL.

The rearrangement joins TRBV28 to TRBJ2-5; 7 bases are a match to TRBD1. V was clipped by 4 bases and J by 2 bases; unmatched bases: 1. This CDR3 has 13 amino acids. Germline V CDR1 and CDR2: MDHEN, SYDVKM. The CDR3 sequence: CASSWGQQETQYF. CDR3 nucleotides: TGTGCCAGCAGTTGGGGACAGCAAGAGACCCAGTACTTC.

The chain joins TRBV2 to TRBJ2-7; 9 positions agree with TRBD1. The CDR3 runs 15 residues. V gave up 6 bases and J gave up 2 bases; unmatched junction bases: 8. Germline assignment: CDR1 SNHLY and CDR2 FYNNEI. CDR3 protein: CASSQHRDRAYEQYF. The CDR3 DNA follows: TGTGCCAGCAGCCAACACCGGGACAGGGCCTACGAGCAGTACTTC.

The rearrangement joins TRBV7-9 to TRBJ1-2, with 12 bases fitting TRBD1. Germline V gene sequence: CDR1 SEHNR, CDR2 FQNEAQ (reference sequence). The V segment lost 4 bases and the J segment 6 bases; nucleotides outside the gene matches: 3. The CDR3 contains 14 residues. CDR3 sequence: CASSSGTGGDGYTF. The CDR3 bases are TGTGCCAGCAGCTCCGGGACAGGGGGCGATGGCTACACCTTC.

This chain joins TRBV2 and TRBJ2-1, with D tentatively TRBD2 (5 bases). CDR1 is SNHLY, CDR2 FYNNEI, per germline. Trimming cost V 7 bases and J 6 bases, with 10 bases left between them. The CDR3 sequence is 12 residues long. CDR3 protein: CASTRTRNEQFF. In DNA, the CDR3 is TGTGCCAGCACGAGGACTCGCAATGAGCAGTTCTTC.